The rows below give T cell receptor beta chains drawn from one sample of a study of blood T cell repertoires in COVID-19. Libraries were prepared by immunoSEQ multiplex PCR; TCRdb keeps only in-frame clonotypes and omits some of them. This sample has 55,000 to 75,000 clones, with around 85% found just once. Sequencing was performed on peripheral blood. The receptors stem from a man aged 70-80 years with acute or convalescent COVID-19. The CDR3 runs from the conserved cysteine through the conserved F or W. A D gene is named only where the DNA matches it firmly. Some rows have no size entry. The others give once, few or many, or a class for an expanded clone.

>TRBJ2-3|.|TRBV20-1|.
TGCAGTGCTAGTAATCCTGAGACAGATACGCAGTATTTT
CSASNPETDTQYF
>TRBJ1-5|.|TRBV1|.
TGCACCAGCAGCCTGACAGGGGAAGGCAATCAGCCCCAGCATTTT
CTSSLTGEGNQPQHF
>TRBJ2-1|.|TRBV3-1/TRBV3-2|.
TGTGCCAGCAGCCAACCAGACTGGGGTCGCTCGGGGGAGCAGTTCTTC
CASSQPDWGRSGEQFF
>TRBJ1-4|.|TRBV14|.
TGTGCCAGCAGCCAATCGGGATTGGGCGAAAAACTGTTTTTT
CASSQSGLGEKLFF
>TRBJ1-5|.|TRBV12-5|.
TGTGCTAGTGGTCCCGGGGGACTGAGCAATCAGCCCCAGCATTTT
CASGPGGLSNQPQHF
>TRBJ1-2|.|TRBV4-2|.
TGTGCCAGCAGCCAAGTTGGGGGGAGAACCCATAACTATGGCTACACCTTC
CASSQVGGRTHNYGYTF
>TRBJ2-1|TRBD2|TRBV6-5|.
TGTGCCAGCAGTTACCTCCAAGCGGGAGGAGATGGTGAGCAGTTCTTC
CASSYLQAGGDGEQFF
>TRBJ1-3|.|TRBV2|.
TGTGCCAGCAGTGTCAGGGTCACTCCTGGAAACACCATATATTTT
CASSVRVTPGNTIYF
>TRBJ1-2|.|TRBV6-5|.
TGTGCCAGCATCGACACCTCTAACTATGGCTACACCTTC
CASIDTSNYGYTF
>TRBJ1-1|TRBD1|TRBV5-6|once
TGTGCCAGCAGCATCGACAGGGACACTGAAGCTTTCTTT
CASSIDRDTEAFF
>TRBJ2-7|TRBD1|TRBV5-4|.
TGTGCCAGCAGCAAGCCGGGACAGGGGAACGAGCAGTACTTC
CASSKPGQGNEQYF
>TRBJ2-2|TRBD1|TRBV7-8|.
TGTGCCAGCAGCCCGGGACAGCACACCGGGGAGCTGTTTTTT
CASSPGQHTGELFF
>TRBJ1-3|.|TRBV10-3|.
TGTGCCATCAGTGAGTCTATGGGGAGCTCTGGAAACACCATATATTTT
CAISESMGSSGNTIYF
>TRBJ1-3|.|TRBV5-1|.
TGCGCCAGCAGCTCGAATCCCAGGGGATCTGGAAACACCATATATTTT
CASSSNPRGSGNTIYF
>TRBJ2-3|TRBD1|TRBV19|.
TGTGCCAGTAGTATAGGTGGGACAGTGAGTGGAAATACGCAGTATTTT
CASSIGGTVSGNTQYF
>TRBJ2-3|TRBD2|TRBV5-1|.
TGCGCCAGCAGCAGACTAGCCGATGGAGATACGCAGTATTTT
CASSRLADGDTQYF
>TRBJ2-1|TRBD2|TRBV15|.
TGTGCCACCAGCAGAGATCCTACCCGACTAGCGGGTGACAATGAGCAGTTCTTC
CATSRDPTRLAGDNEQFF
>TRBJ1-2|.|TRBV3-1/TRBV3-2|few
TGTGCCAGCAGCCAAGCTACAGGTGAGGGCTACACCTTC
CASSQATGEGYTF
>TRBJ1-2|TRBD1|TRBV29-1|.
TGCAGCGTTACAGGGGTTAACTATGGCTACACCTTC
CSVTGVNYGYTF
>TRBJ2-3|TRBD2|TRBV13|.
TGTGCCAGCAGCTCCACCCCCGGGAGGGCCCTTGCTAGCACAGATACGCAGTATTTT
CASSSTPGRALASTDTQYF
>TRBJ1-1|.|TRBV6-5|.
TGTGCCAGCAGGAGGGACATTCTGAACACTGAAGCTTTCTTT
CASRRDILNTEAFF
>TRBJ2-1|.|TRBV10-3|.
TGTGCCATCAGCGGACAGAGCTCCTACAATGAGCAGTTCTTC
CAISGQSSYNEQFF
>TRBJ2-2|.|TRBV29-1|.
TGCAGCGTTGAAGCGCAGGGCACCGGGGAGCTGTTTTTT
CSVEAQGTGELFF
>TRBJ2-3|.|TRBV20-1|.
TGCAGTGCTGTGACAAATACGCAGTATTTT
CSAVTNTQYF
>TRBJ2-1|.|TRBV19|.
TGTGCCAGTAGTATCCAGCGGCTATACAATGAGCAGTTCTTC
CASSIQRLYNEQFF
>TRBJ2-7|TRBD1|TRBV14|once
TGTGCCAGCAGCTCCCAGGGGGAATCCCCCTACGAGCAGTACTTC
CASSSQGESPYEQYF
>TRBJ2-1|TRBD1|TRBV10-3|.
TGTGCCATCAGTCCCAGTGGGGACAGGGACAATGAGCAGTTCTTC
CAISPSGDRDNEQFF
>TRBJ1-4|TRBD1|TRBV7-2|.
TGTGCCAGCGGATCCGGGACAGGGGAAGAAAAACTGTTTTTT
CASGSGTGEEKLFF
>TRBJ2-2|.|TRBV30|.
TGTGCCTGGACTGTGAGCGGGGAGCTGTTTTTT
CAWTVSGELFF
>TRBJ2-4|TRBD2|TRBV19|.
TGTGCCAGTGGCTCGACTAGCGGGGATAAAAACATTCAGTACTTC
CASGSTSGDKNIQYF
>TRBJ1-2|.|TRBV3-1/TRBV3-2|.
TGTGCCAGCAGCCAAGATCGGTCGGTTGGGGAGCAGACCTTC
CASSQDRSVGEQTF
>TRBJ2-1|.|TRBV24-1|.
TGTGCCACCAGTGAAGGGGCCTCCTACAATGAGCAGTTCTTC
CATSEGASYNEQFF
>TRBJ1-4|TRBD1|TRBV30|once
TGTGCCGGAACAGGGGGCGCGGAGGGTGAAAAACTGTTTTTT
CAGTGGAEGEKLFF
>TRBJ2-7|.|TRBV27|.
TGTGCCAGCAGTTTATCTCCGACTCCGGTGCGGTACGAGCAGTACTTC
CASSLSPTPVRYEQYF
>TRBJ2-2|.|TRBV29-1|few
TGCAGCGTTGCATTCACCGGGGAGCTGTTTTTT
CSVAFTGELFF
>TRBJ1-6|.|TRBV5-1|.
TGCGCCAGCAGCTTGGCGACAGTGAATAATTCACCCCTCCACTTT
CASSLATVNNSPLHF